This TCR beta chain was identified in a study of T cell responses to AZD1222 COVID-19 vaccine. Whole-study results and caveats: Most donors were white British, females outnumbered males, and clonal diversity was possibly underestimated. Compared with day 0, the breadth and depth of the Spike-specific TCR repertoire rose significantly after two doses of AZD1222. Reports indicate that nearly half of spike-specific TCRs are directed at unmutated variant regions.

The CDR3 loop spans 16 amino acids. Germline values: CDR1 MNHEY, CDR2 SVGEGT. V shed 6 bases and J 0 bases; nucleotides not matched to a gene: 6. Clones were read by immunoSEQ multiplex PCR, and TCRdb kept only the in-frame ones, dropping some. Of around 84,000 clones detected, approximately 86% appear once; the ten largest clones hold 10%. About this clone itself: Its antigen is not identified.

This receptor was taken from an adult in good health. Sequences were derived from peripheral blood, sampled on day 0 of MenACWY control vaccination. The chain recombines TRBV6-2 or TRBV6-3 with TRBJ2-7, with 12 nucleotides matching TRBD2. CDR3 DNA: TGTGCCAGCAGCCCTAGCGGGGGGGTGAGCTCCTACGAGCAGTACTTC. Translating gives CASSPSGGVSSYEQYF.